The rows below give T cell receptor beta chains drawn from one sample of a study of human T cells and chemical hapten exposure. From the RACE reads, TCRdb called clonotypes with MiXCR, one entry per CDR3 protein. The sample has roughly 100,000 distinct CDR3 sequences; nearly 35% are singletons. The specimen comprised whole blood, sampled in connection with sensitization to the hapten diphenylcyclopropenone (DPC). The origin of the receptors is a middle-aged man with alopecia areata. Some clones in this sample may be carry-over from other donors' samples. Both conserved end residues are trimmed from each CDR3. The order of the fields is V gene, J gene, D gene, clone size, CDR3 protein. A D gene is named only where the DNA matches it firmly. Rows give clone size only sometimes, using once, few, many, or a class for an expanded clone.

V: TRBV29-1; J: TRBJ2-1; D: .; size: .; CDR3: SGGQSSYNEQF
V: TRBV28; J: TRBJ1-5; D: TRBD1; size: few; CDR3: ASDRDRGNQPQH
V: TRBV2; J: TRBJ1-1; D: TRBD1; size: .; CDR3: ASMLGQLEAEAF
V: TRBV7-8; J: TRBJ1-5; D: TRBD1; size: .; CDR3: ASSKSGTVGPQPQH
V: TRBV29-1; J: TRBJ2-7; D: TRBD2; size: .; CDR3: SVTIAGGLYEQY
V: TRBV7-8; J: TRBJ2-7; D: .; size: once; CDR3: ASSSDPYEQY
V: TRBV12-3/TRBV12-4; J: TRBJ1-5; D: TRBD1; size: .; CDR3: ASRGGQGYQPQH
V: TRBV14; J: TRBJ2-3; D: TRBD2; size: .; CDR3: ASSRGLAGESQY
V: TRBV5-4; J: TRBJ2-3; D: TRBD2; size: few; CDR3: ASSSGLAETDTQY
V: TRBV19; J: TRBJ1-3; D: .; size: .; CDR3: ASKFETTSGNTIY
V: TRBV7-2; J: TRBJ2-1; D: TRBD2; size: few; CDR3: ASSLVRTSGMYNEQF
V: TRBV10-3; J: TRBJ1-1; D: .; size: .; CDR3: AIIAGSGTEAF
V: TRBV20-1; J: TRBJ1-1; D: .; size: .; CDR3: SARDGGRTEAF
V: TRBV7-2; J: TRBJ2-6; D: .; size: few; CDR3: ASSFRPDRSSLSSGANVLT
V: TRBV7-9; J: TRBJ2-3; D: .; size: few; CDR3: ASSLVYEAGTTDTQY
V: TRBV4-2; J: TRBJ1-2; D: TRBD1; size: many; CDR3: ASSQAAGQASRGYGYT
V: TRBV12-3/TRBV12-4; J: TRBJ2-6; D: .; size: .; CDR3: ASSFGVSGANVLT
V: TRBV6-2/TRBV6-3; J: TRBJ2-3; D: TRBD1; size: .; CDR3: ASSYRTGADTQY
V: TRBV6-1; J: TRBJ2-1; D: .; size: .; CDR3: ASSEAGTKQF
V: TRBV24-1; J: TRBJ2-3; D: .; size: .; CDR3: ATRGTSRDTQY
V: TRBV29-1; J: TRBJ2-5; D: TRBD1; size: few; CDR3: SADSDRGQETQY
V: TRBV6-2/TRBV6-3; J: TRBJ2-5; D: .; size: once; CDR3: ASSYGLWFQETQY
V: TRBV5-1; J: TRBJ2-5; D: TRBD1; size: .; CDR3: ASSQWTGRETQY
V: TRBV7-2; J: TRBJ2-3; D: .; size: few; CDR3: ASSLSLWTDTQY
V: TRBV5-1; J: TRBJ2-7; D: TRBD2; size: .; CDR3: ASRMASGNTYEQY
V: TRBV5-1; J: TRBJ2-2; D: .; size: .; CDR3: ASSLEDQTGELF
V: TRBV6-6; J: TRBJ1-4; D: .; size: .; CDR3: AAWGERGEKLF
V: TRBV19; J: TRBJ2-2; D: TRBD2; size: .; CDR3: ASRTGRASGTNTGELF
V: TRBV27; J: TRBJ1-1; D: .; size: .; CDR3: ASSLSGREGRGYEAF
V: TRBV10-3; J: TRBJ2-3; D: TRBD2; size: few; CDR3: AIRDKLKREGTDTQY
V: TRBV2; J: TRBJ2-6; D: .; size: once; CDR3: ASSEARGGANVLT
V: TRBV11-2; J: TRBJ2-3; D: TRBD2; size: .; CDR3: ASSLRLAKSTDTQY
V: TRBV4-3; J: TRBJ2-5; D: TRBD1; size: .; CDR3: ASSQDTGTGQETQY
V: TRBV5-4; J: TRBJ1-1; D: .; size: .; CDR3: ASSLGGAPPTEAF
V: TRBV7-6; J: TRBJ2-3; D: TRBD2; size: .; CDR3: ASSIASGRGTDTQY
V: TRBV25-1; J: TRBJ2-1; D: .; size: .; CDR3: ASSDPRLDPGPYNEQF
V: TRBV7-2; J: TRBJ2-6; D: .; size: .; CDR3: ASSPDFLGEVLT
V: TRBV6-5; J: TRBJ2-2; D: .; size: .; CDR3: ASSYSLSSTGELF
V: TRBV11-3; J: TRBJ2-3; D: .; size: .; CDR3: ASSSRSPLGTDTQY
V: TRBV6-1; J: TRBJ2-5; D: TRBD1; size: .; CDR3: ASRHRGQETQY
V: TRBV20-1; J: TRBJ1-1; D: .; size: few; CDR3: SASLRGDEAF
V: TRBV6-6; J: TRBJ2-1; D: .; size: few; CDR3: ASNFQPSDEQF
V: TRBV27; J: TRBJ1-5; D: .; size: few; CDR3: ASSLGESQPQH
V: TRBV7-2; J: TRBJ2-2; D: .; size: .; CDR3: ASSLRRANTGELF
V: TRBV27; J: TRBJ2-1; D: .; size: .; CDR3: ASSLIWTSSRNEQF
V: TRBV10-3; J: TRBJ2-1; D: TRBD2; size: few; CDR3: AISPTSAGYNEQF
V: TRBV7-2; J: TRBJ1-5; D: .; size: few; CDR3: ASSARGLSGGRGQPQH
V: TRBV28; J: TRBJ1-6; D: TRBD1; size: .; CDR3: ASSLGTVDNSPLH
V: TRBV24-1; J: TRBJ2-1; D: .; size: .; CDR3: ATSDGPKDEQF
V: TRBV7-8; J: TRBJ2-3; D: TRBD2; size: .; CDR3: ASSPWTSGRTDTQY
V: TRBV20-1; J: TRBJ2-1; D: TRBD2; size: .; CDR3: SAREGLRGRATLDEQF
V: TRBV20-1; J: TRBJ2-3; D: TRBD2; size: .; CDR3: SALPELREGHDTQY